This is a list of T cell receptor beta chains from one sample in a study. One entry per CDR3 protein, called by TCRdb with MiXCR from the RT-PCR reads. In the table there are about 680,000 distinct CDR3 sequences, 14% of which are singletons. Material: memory CD4+ T cells from blood. Receptor source: a female donor in good health, serving as a healthy control. Each CDR3 is given without its conserved first and last residue. A D gene is named only where the DNA matches it firmly. Clone size, where shown, is once, few, many, or a class for clones that have expanded.

abundance	j_gene	v_gene	d_gene	CDR3aa
few	TRBJ2-2	TRBV29-1	TRBD1	SVGTGSTGELF
few	TRBJ2-7	TRBV6-1	NA	ASSVGGEIYEQY
many	TRBJ2-3	TRBV10-3	NA	AISDPVSPDTQY
many	TRBJ2-1	TRBV20-1	TRBD2	SAVSGSDNNEQF
NA	TRBJ2-2	TRBV6-2/TRBV6-3	NA	ASSYWPGGGHTNTGELF
NA	TRBJ1-4	TRBV27	NA	ASSLGRESEKLF
once	TRBJ2-1	TRBV18	TRBD2	ASSLLTSGSRKSSYNEQF
few	TRBJ2-7	TRBV7-2	NA	ASSHTTSYEQY
NA	TRBJ2-5	TRBV27	TRBD2	ASSSLLAGQETQY
many	TRBJ1-5	TRBV20-1	NA	SANEAGLGNQPQH
NA	TRBJ1-1	TRBV5-1	TRBD1	ASSLEGLQGARTEAF
many	TRBJ2-1	TRBV6-5	TRBD1	ASSYSPGGSYNEQF
NA	TRBJ2-5	TRBV5-1	NA	ASSGSSNSGVETQY
few	TRBJ2-1	TRBV3-1	NA	ASSQEYEQF
NA	TRBJ2-3	TRBV5-1	TRBD1	ASSSGQGITETQY
NA	TRBJ2-5	TRBV5-1	TRBD1	ASSPLALTGGTETQY
few	TRBJ2-3	TRBV7-9	NA	ASSSPGLRSTDTQY
NA	TRBJ2-5	TRBV12-3/TRBV12-4	TRBD2	ASRREPLSSETQY
few	TRBJ2-3	TRBV4-2	NA	ASSQDRGDGTDTQY
few	TRBJ2-7	TRBV12-3/TRBV12-4	NA	ATSIGPYEQY
NA	TRBJ1-1	TRBV29-1	NA	SVSAARGGRLKAF
NA	TRBJ1-2	TRBV7-2	NA	ASSLFQGVHGYT
few	TRBJ2-3	TRBV4-3	TRBD1	ASSQDGGTGVQY
NA	TRBJ1-2	TRBV2	NA	ASSGSGGNYGYT
few	TRBJ1-2	TRBV6-5	NA	ASSPIGFYYGYT